This note documents a single T cell receptor beta chain sequence. As yet, its antigen is unknown. These data belong to a study of shared clonotypes between healthy human individuals. Trimming left V 3 bases short and J 5 bases short, with 14 bases between. The CDR3 spans 15 residues. CDR1 and CDR2 (germline): LNHNV, YYDKDF (reference sequence). The study, taken as a whole, reports: In having few donors, the study represented limited genetic and exposure-history diversity.

Repertoires were generated with immunoSEQ multiplex PCR, while TCRdb's copy carries only in-frame clones and drops some. The sample lists some 1,600,000 clones; about 98% were seen once. The source is a man aged 25 to 45 in good health. The source material was naive CD4+ T cells sorted from blood. Subset denoted: CD45RA+ positively selected. V gene TRBV15 combines with J gene TRBJ1-3; a possible D gene is TRBD1 (6 bases). This CDR3 reads CATSRARGSRNTIYF. The CDR3 nucleotides are TGTGCCACCAGCAGGGCAAGGGGGTCCCGAAACACCATATATTTT.